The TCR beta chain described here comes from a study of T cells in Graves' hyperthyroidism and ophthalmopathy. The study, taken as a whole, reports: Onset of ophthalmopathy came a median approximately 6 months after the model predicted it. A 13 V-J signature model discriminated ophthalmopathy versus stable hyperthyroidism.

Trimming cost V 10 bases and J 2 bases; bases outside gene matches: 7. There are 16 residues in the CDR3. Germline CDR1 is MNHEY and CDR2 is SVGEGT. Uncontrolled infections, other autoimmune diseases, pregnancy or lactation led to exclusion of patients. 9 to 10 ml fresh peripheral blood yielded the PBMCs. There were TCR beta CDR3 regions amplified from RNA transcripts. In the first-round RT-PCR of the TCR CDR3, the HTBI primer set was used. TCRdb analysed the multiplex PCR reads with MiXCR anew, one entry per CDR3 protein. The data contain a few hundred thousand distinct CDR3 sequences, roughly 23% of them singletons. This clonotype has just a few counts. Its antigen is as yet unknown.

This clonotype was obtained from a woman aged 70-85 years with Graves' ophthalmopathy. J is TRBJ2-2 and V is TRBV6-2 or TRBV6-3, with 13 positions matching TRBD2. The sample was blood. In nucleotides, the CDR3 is TGTGCCATAAGGGGGACTAGCGGGATAAACACCGGGGAGCTGTTTTTT. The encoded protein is CAIRGTSGINTGELFF.